These T cell receptor beta chains were read from a single sample in a study of blood T cell repertoires in COVID-19. The assay was immunoSEQ multiplex PCR, and TCRdb's table has in-frame clones only and misses some. The table lists around 360,000 clones, roughly 84% of them singletons, with around 3% in the top ten. Specimen: PBMCs or T cells enriched from blood (not recorded which). These receptors came from a woman between 25 and 40 years old who had recovered from COVID-19. Both conserved end residues are part of each CDR3. D genes are given only for firm matches. Only some rows state a clone size, as once, few, many or a class for expanded clones.

TRBD1,NA,TRBJ1-2,16,TRBV4-2,TGTGCCAGCAGCCAAGATGGAAACGGACAGGGTAATGGCTACACCTTC,CASSQDGNGQGNGYTF
NA,NA,TRBJ2-7,15,TRBV2,TGTGCCAGCAAGTACTCTCGGACAGAAGCCTACGAGCAGTACTTC,CASKYSRTEAYEQYF
NA,NA,TRBJ1-1,13,TRBV9,TGTGCCAGCAGCGTAGTTTGGGGGGCTGAAGCTTTCTTT,CASSVVWGAEAFF
TRBD1,NA,TRBJ1-5,14,TRBV27,TGTGCCAGCAGTTCCTCGACAGGGGCTCAGCCCCAGCATTTT,CASSSSTGAQPQHF
NA,NA,TRBJ2-1,15,TRBV19,TGTGCCAGTAGGACTATCGGGACACCCTACAATGAGCAGTTCTTC,CASRTIGTPYNEQFF
TRBD2,NA,TRBJ2-1,15,TRBV9,TGTGCCAGCAGCGTACGAGCGGGAGTCAACAATGAGCAGTTCTTC,CASSVRAGVNNEQFF
TRBD1,NA,TRBJ1-2,14,TRBV28,TGTGCCAGTCGGACAGGTCTAAAAAACTATGGCTACACCTTC,CASRTGLKNYGYTF
NA,NA,TRBJ2-7,13,TRBV29-1,TGCAGCGCTACGACGGAGGCCCCCTACGAGCAGTACTTC,CSATTEAPYEQYF
NA,NA,TRBJ1-2,13,TRBV12-3/TRBV12-4,TGTGCCAGCAGCCCTACAGGGAGGGTGGGCTACACCTTC,CASSPTGRVGYTF
TRBD2,few,TRBJ2-7,14,TRBV3-1/TRBV3-2,TGTGCCAGCAGCCAAGGACTAGCGGGAGGCGAGCAGTACTTC,CASSQGLAGGEQYF
NA,NA,TRBJ1-1,14,TRBV5-1,TGCGCCAGCAGCCGCCGGGGGATCGGCACTGAAGCTTTCTTT,CASSRRGIGTEAFF
NA,NA,TRBJ2-1,16,TRBV18,TGTGCCAGCTCACCACCGAACCAGGGGTCCTACAATGAGCAGTTCTTC,CASSPPNQGSYNEQFF
NA,NA,TRBJ1-2,15,TRBV5-6,TGTGCCAGCAGCTTGGGTACTAATACGCCATATGGCTACACCTTC,CASSLGTNTPYGYTF
TRBD1,NA,TRBJ1-3,15,TRBV19,TGTGCCAGTAGTCGACAGGGTATCTCTGGAAACACCATATATTTT,CASSRQGISGNTIYF
NA,NA,TRBJ1-1,15,TRBV7-8,TGTGCCAGCAGCTTAAGCGGCACAGGGAAAAATGAAGCTTTCTTT,CASSLSGTGKNEAFF
NA,NA,TRBJ2-1,14,TRBV19,TGTGCCAGTAGTCCCGACAGCTCCTACAATGAGCAGTTCTTC,CASSPDSSYNEQFF
TRBD1,NA,TRBJ2-1,14,TRBV19,TGTGCCAGTAGGGACAGGGCTCTCGTTGATGAGCAGTTCTTC,CASRDRALVDEQFF
NA,NA,TRBJ2-7,15,TRBV28,TGTGCCAGCAGTTTTGGCGGGACCTCGTACTACGAGCAGTACTTC,CASSFGGTSYYEQYF
TRBD1,NA,TRBJ2-7,15,TRBV18,TGTGCCAGCTCACCACCGGACAGGCAAAGCTACGAGCAGTACTTC,CASSPPDRQSYEQYF
NA,NA,TRBJ2-7,15,TRBV27,TGTGCCAGCAGTTTTAACAGGGACCCCGGCTACGAGCAGTACTTC,CASSFNRDPGYEQYF
NA,NA,TRBJ1-1,12,TRBV7-9,TGTGCCAGCAGCTTAGACTACACTGAAGCTTTCTTT,CASSLDYTEAFF
NA,NA,TRBJ2-1,14,TRBV21-1,TGTGCCAGCATAGGACAGGCACGGGACAATGAGCAGTTCTTC,CASIGQARDNEQFF